Presented here are 4 T cell receptor beta chains from one specimen sequenced in a study of T cell responses to AZD1222 COVID-19 vaccine. The table came from immunoSEQ multiplex PCR; TCRdb's copy has only in-frame clones and leaves some out. The repertoire holds over 85,000 clones, with more than 85% as singletons. Sample: peripheral blood, taken on day 0 of AZD1222 vaccination. The receptors shown here come from an adult in good health.

This rearrangement joins TRBV5-4 to TRBJ2-7, with a weak D call TRBD1 (6 bases). Trimming removed 4 bases from V and 0 bases from J, with 11 bases in between. CDR1 and CDR2 from the germline V gene are SGHNT and YYREEE (reference sequence). The CDR3 extends over 14 amino acids. The CDR3 here is CASSPGTHSYEQYF. The CDR3 DNA is TGTGCCAGCAGCCCCGGGACACACTCCTACGAGCAGTACTTC.

The rearrangement joins TRBV28 to TRBJ1-5; a possible D gene is TRBD1 (6 bases). V lost 3 bases, J lost 7 bases, and 19 bases lay in between. The CDR3 has 16 residues. Per germline, CDR1 MDHEN and CDR2 SYDVKM. CDR3 residues: CASSFPRVQGRQPQHF. CDR3 nucleotides: TGTGCCAGCAGTTTTCCCCGGGTTCAGGGGAGGCAGCCCCAGCATTTT. The whole variable domain, filled in from reference TRBV28 and TRBJ1-5, reads DVKVTQSSRYLVKRTGEKVFLECVQDMDHENMFWYRQDPGLGLRLIYFSYDVKMKEKGDIPEGYSVSREKKERFSLILESASTNQTSMYLCASSFPRVQGRQPQHFGDGTRLSIL.

This chain uses TRBV15 with TRBJ1-2; no clear D gene. Per germline, CDR1 LNHNV and CDR2 YYDKDF (reference sequence). V was pared by 1 base and J by 2 bases, with 8 bases between. This CDR3 is 14 amino acids long. CDR3 in DNA: TGTGCCACCAGCAGAGTAGGGTTCAACTATGGCTACACCTTC. Its protein is CATSRVGFNYGYTF.

As DNA, the CDR3 is TGTGCCAGCAGTTTAAACGGCGGATCCTACGAGCAGTACTTC. Amino acids: CASSLNGGSYEQYF. The chain couples TRBV27 to TRBJ2-7; D gene ambiguous. Germline V CDR1 and CDR2: MNHEY, SMNVEV (reference sequence). The V and J ends lost 2 bases and 1 base respectively, with 9 bases between them. There are 14 residues in the CDR3.